This passage covers 21 T cell receptor beta chains from one sample sequenced in a study of T-cell reconstitution after alpha-beta-depleted transplantation in children. For TCRbeta, the library was prepared with unique molecular identifiers. TCRdb fed the PCR reads into MiXCR, producing one record per CDR3 protein. This sample has some 240,000 distinct CDR3 sequences, with approximately 9.7% found just once. The input for sequencing was PBMCs from the stem cell graft donor, taken from the stem cell graft. The receptor source for this set is a human donor who donated a stem cell graft to a child with SCID.

The sample holds many counts of this clonotype. The CDR3 nucleotides read TGTGCCAGCAGCCAAAGAAACGGGAACACTGAAGCTTTCTTT. Translating gives CASSQRNGNTEAFF. The chain carries TRBV3-1 and TRBJ1-1, with no clear D. Germline CDR1 and CDR2: LGHDT and YNNKEL (reference sequence). CDR3 length: 14 amino acids. The V end lost 2 bases, the J end lost 1 base, and 8 bases lay between the germline ends.

Ten or more counts support this clonotype. The V and J genes are TRBV5-5 and TRBJ2-1; D is undetermined. There are 16 residues in the CDR3. V was shortened by 2 bases and J by 0 bases, with 12 bases between the two germline ends. Per germline, CDR1 SGHKS and CDR2 YYEKEE (reference sequence). CDR3 sequence (DNA): TGTGCCAGCAGCTTAACACCTCTTAGCTCCTACAATGAGCAGTTCTTC. Residues: CASSLTPLSSYNEQFF.

Ten or more counts support this clonotype. The chain has TRBV7-2 and TRBJ1-1; D unclear. V was clipped by 4 bases and J by 3 bases, with 9 bases between them. This CDR3 has 13 residues. Germline assignment: CDR1 SGHTA and CDR2 FQGNSA. DNA of the CDR3: TGTGCCAGCAGCTCCAGACATCACACTGAAGCTTTCTTT. As protein: CASSSRHHTEAFF.

Many counts were recorded for this clonotype. The chain uses TRBV5-1 and TRBJ2-5; D is unresolved. Trimming removed 4 bases at V and 4 bases at J, with 14 bases between. This CDR3 spans 14 amino acids. From germline, CDR1 is SGHRS and CDR2 YFSETQ. CDR3 bases: TGCGCCAGCAGCCTCGTTCCCCCCGGAGAGACCCAGTACTTC. It encodes CASSLVPPGETQYF.

This clonotype was seen repeatedly, ten times or more. V is TRBV7-3 and J is TRBJ2-3, with 7 positions matching TRBD2. Germline V gene sequence: CDR1 SGHTA, CDR2 FQGTGA. CDR3 length equals 16 residues. Trimming at V came to 2 bases and at J to 9 bases, leaving 14 bases not matched to a gene. The CDR3 nucleotides are TGTGCCAGCAGCTTAGTCAGCGGGAATGCCATAGGGACGCAGTATTTT. It specifies CASSLVSGNAIGTQYF.

This clonotype was counted ten times or more. The chain recombines TRBV5-1 with TRBJ1-1; D is possibly TRBD1 (6 bases). V dropped 6 bases and J dropped 6 bases, with 21 bases sitting between them. In germline, CDR1 is SGHRS, CDR2 YFSETQ. The CDR3 is 15 amino acids. The CDR3 DNA is TGCGCCAGCAAAGGGGGGAGACGGGGTGAGCCTGAAGCTTTCTTT. Encoded protein: CASKGGRRGEPEAFF. The full variable domain, in which reference TRBV5-1 and TRBJ1-1 provide the parts outside the CDR3, is KAGVTQTPRYLIKTRGQQVTLSCSPISGHRSVSWYQQTPGQGLQFLFEYFSETQRNKGNFPGRFSGRQFSNSRSEMNVSTLELGDSALYLCASKGGRRGEPEAFFGQGTRLTVV.

Ten or more counts support this clonotype. The chain recombines TRBV7-2 with TRBJ1-1; tentative D call: TRBD1 (6 bases). The germline gives CDR1 SGHTA, CDR2 FQGNSA. CDR3 length: 14 amino acids. V lost 4 bases and J lost 10, with 19 bases in between. Here the CDR3 reads CASSSAGHPVVAFF. Written as DNA, the CDR3 is TGTGCCAGCAGCTCGGCGGGACACCCGGTCGTAGCTTTCTTT.

This clonotype has ten or more counts. The genes are TRBV5-1 and TRBJ2-3; D is uncertain. CDR3 length: 16 residues. Germline loops: CDR1 SGHRS, CDR2 YFSETQ. The V gene lost 0 bases and the J gene lost 6 bases, with 17 bases spanning the gap. The CDR3 spells CASSLAWTEGLDTQYF. DNA of the CDR3: TGCGCCAGCAGCTTGGCCTGGACGGAAGGGCTGGATACGCAGTATTTT.

This clonotype was seen a single time. The chain employs TRBV23-1 and TRBJ1-6, with unresolved D. TRBV23-1 qualifies as an ORF whose function is uncertain. This CDR3 region has 17 residues. V lost 1 base and J 7 bases, leaving 17 bases between the germline ends. CDR3 residues: CASSQWLVRTPNSPLHF. CDR3 nucleotides: TGCGCCAGCAGTCAATGGCTCGTCCGTACTCCAAATTCACCCCTCCACTTT.

A remark on this clonotype: It may be a read error: a sequence one base away is much more abundant. V is TRBV20-1 and J is TRBJ1-6; tentative D call: TRBD1 (6 bases). There are 16 residues in the CDR3. Germline values: CDR1 DFQATT, CDR2 SNEGSKA (reference sequence). The CDR3 protein is CSAREGASSYNSPLRF. In DNA, the CDR3 is TGCAGTGCTAGAGAGGGGGCGAGCTCCTATAATTCACCCCTCCGCTTT.

In this sample, this clonotype turned up many times. The V call is TRBV5-1, the J call TRBJ1-1, with a tentative D call TRBD1 (5 bases). V was clipped by 0 bases and J by 5 bases, with 17 bases between them. The V gene's germline CDR1 is SGHRS and CDR2 YFSETQ. The CDR3 is 16 residues long. The DNA of the CDR3 is TGCGCCAGCAGCTTGGGTCCCGGGACGGGATTGACTGAAGCTTTCTTT. It yields the protein CASSLGPGTGLTEAFF.

This clonotype was picked up many times. This chain links TRBV5-1 with TRBJ2-7; TRBD1 is a possible D gene (6 bases). This CDR3 has 13 residues. V was cut by 0 bases and J by 4 bases, with 8 bases left in between. Per germline, CDR1 SGHRS and CDR2 YFSETQ. The CDR3 bases are TGCGCCAGCAGCTTGGAAGGACAGTACGAGCAGTACTTC. Translated: CASSLEGQYEQYF.

Many counts were recorded for this clonotype. V usage is TRBV10-3 and J usage is TRBJ2-2; D gene uncertain. Germline values: CDR1 ENHRY, CDR2 SYGVKD. This CDR3 has 14 residues. With 6 bases removed from V and 1 base from J, the gap between germline ends came to 9 bases. CDR3 coding DNA: TGTGCCATCAGGACAACCGGGAACACCGGGGAGCTGTTTTTT. Translation: CAIRTTGNTGELFF.

This clonotype was recorded many times. The rearrangement uses TRBV20-1 and TRBJ1-5; TRBD1 aligns across 7 bases. The CDR3 is made up of 14 amino acids. V shed 1 base, J shed 3 bases, and the junction held 3 bases outside the gene matches. Germline V gene sequence: CDR1 DFQATT, CDR2 SNEGSKA (reference sequence). The CDR3 region has the DNA TGCAGTGCTAGAGTGACAGGGCCCAATCAGCCCCAGCATTTT. Protein: CSARVTGPNQPQHF.

This clonotype was counted at least ten times. Written as DNA, the CDR3 is TGTGCCAGCAGTTTGGTGGGACAGGGCATTTCACCCCTCCACTTT. Translation: CASSLVGQGISPLHF. V gene TRBV28 combines with J gene TRBJ1-6, with 9 positions matching TRBD1. The CDR3 has 15 residues. The germline gives CDR1 MDHEN, CDR2 SYDVKM. The J segment lost 9 bases and the V segment lost 3 bases, leaving 6 bases of the junction unmatched.

This clonotype was detected ten times or more. This sequence joins TRBV20-1 and TRBJ2-1, with 9 bases fitting TRBD1. The CDR3 spans 15 residues. Germline V CDR1 and CDR2: DFQATT, SNEGSKA (reference sequence). V gave up 3 bases and J gave up 6 bases; unmatched junction bases: 9. The CDR3 DNA reads as TGCAGTGCTAGCGTTCAGGGACAGGGTTCCAATGAGCAGTTCTTC. It yields the protein CSASVQGQGSNEQFF.

This clonotype was observed at least ten times. The gene calls are TRBV19 and TRBJ2-6, with D hard to call. The V and J ends lost 4 bases and 0 bases respectively, with 4 bases between them. Looked up from germline, CDR1 is LNHDA and CDR2 is SQIVND (reference sequence). This CDR3 region has 14 residues. The DNA of the CDR3 is TGTGCCAGTAGTAAGCTCTCTGGGGCCAACGTCCTGACTTTC. Translation: CASSKLSGANVLTF.

This clonotype was recorded at least ten times. This sequence joins TRBV27 and TRBJ2-3, with TRBD2 matching over 7 bases. The CDR3 covers 13 residues. Per the germline V gene, CDR1 is MNHEY and CDR2 is SMNVEV (reference sequence). The V segment lost 3 bases and the J segment 6 bases; nucleotides outside the gene matches: 3. This CDR3 reads CASSFWEGDTQYF. The CDR3 DNA is TGTGCCAGCAGTTTCTGGGAGGGGGATACGCAGTATTTT.

This clonotype was seen many times. This rearrangement joins TRBV5-6 to TRBJ2-1; D unresolved. The CDR3 extends over 13 amino acids. Germline V gene data show CDR1 as SGHDT and CDR2 as YYEEEE. V was trimmed by 2 bases and J by 10 bases, leaving 13 bases between them. The CDR3 protein is CASSFIRVYEQFF. The CDR3 DNA follows: TGTGCCAGCAGCTTCATTCGGGTCTACGAGCAGTTCTTC. Full variable domain (remainder filled in from reference TRBV5-6 and TRBJ2-1): DAGVTQSPTHLIKTRGQQVTLRCSPKSGHDTVSWYQQALGQGPQFIFQYYEEEERQRGNFPDRFSGHQFPNYSSELNVNALLLGDSALYLCASSFIRVYEQFFGPGTRLTVL.

This clonotype was observed at least ten times. The chain joins TRBV20-1 to TRBJ2-3; maybe TRBD1 (7 bases). The germline V gene has CDR1 DFQATT and CDR2 SNEGSKA (reference sequence). V lost 6 bases, J lost 4 bases, and 20 bases lay in between. The CDR3 totals 15 residues. CDR3 amino acids: CSAPFRGARADTQYF. The CDR3 DNA reads TGCAGTGCCCCCTTCAGGGGGGCTCGGGCAGATACGCAGTATTTT.

This clonotype occurred many times. The chain joins TRBV11-2 to TRBJ2-3; 10 nucleotides line up with TRBD2. The ends lost 6 bases at V and 3 bases at J; junction bases unmatched: 9. The CDR3 runs 16 residues. Germline V gene lookup returns CDR1 SGHAT and CDR2 FQNNGV. This CDR3 reads CASSPPGLAETDTQYF. CDR3 nucleotides: TGTGCCAGCAGTCCACCCGGACTAGCGGAAACAGATACGCAGTATTTT.